Shown below are 10 T cell receptor beta chains from a single sample sequenced in a study of blood T cell repertoires in COVID-19. Sequenced by immunoSEQ multiplex PCR; TCRdb stores in-frame clones only, minus some. The table has around 700,000 clones, 80% to 90% seen once. Sequenced: peripheral blood. The receptors were sampled from a woman aged 18 to 35 with acute or convalescent COVID-19.

The genes are TRBV6-6 and TRBJ1-2; a weak D match, TRBD1 (6 bases). The CDR3 is made up of 12 amino acids. CDR1 is MNHNY, CDR2 SVGAGI, per germline (reference sequence). V was trimmed by 7 bases and J by 7 bases, leaving 13 bases between them. CDR3 amino acids: CASITGLRGYTF. The CDR3, as DNA: TGTGCCAGCATTACAGGGTTACGTGGCTACACCTTC.

The chain uses TRBV6-5 and TRBJ2-1; TRBD2 aligns across 10 bases. With 5 bases clipped from V and 4 bases from J, the junction kept 5 bases outside the gene matches. The V gene's germline CDR1 is MNHEY and CDR2 SVGAGI. This CDR3 region has 15 residues. This CDR3 is CASSKTSGAYNEQFF. The CDR3 nucleotides are TGTGCCAGCAGTAAAACTAGCGGGGCGTACAATGAGCAGTTCTTC.

The chain is built from TRBV30 and TRBJ1-3; D may be TRBD1 (6 bases). CDR1 GTSNPN and CDR2 SVGIG come from the germline V gene (reference sequence). Trimming took off 2 bases at V and 4 bases at J, with 9 bases between the two ends. This CDR3 contains 13 residues. Here the CDR3 DNA reads TGTGCCTGGAGTACCCAGGGGGGAAACACCATATATTTT. The encoded protein is CAWSTQGGNTIYF.

CDR3 sequence reads: CASSFTGLTRDGYTF. The CDR3 bases are TGTGCCAGCAGTTTCACGGGACTCACGAGGGATGGCTACACCTTC. V is TRBV27 and J is TRBJ1-2; tentative D call: TRBD1 (5 bases). The CDR3 is made up of 15 amino acids. The V end was cut by 3 bases, the J end by 6 bases, with 17 bases between. Germline-derived CDR1 and CDR2 are MNHEY and SMNVEV (reference sequence).

The gene calls are TRBV30 and TRBJ1-5; D is unresolved. Germline V gene sequence: CDR1 GTSNPN, CDR2 SVGIG (reference sequence). This CDR3 has 15 residues. V was clipped by 0 bases and J by 0 bases, with 9 bases between them. The CDR3 region is CAWSVLSSSNQPQHF. The CDR3 DNA reads TGTGCCTGGAGTGTACTAAGTAGTAGCAATCAGCCCCAGCATTTT.

The chain combines TRBV12-3 or TRBV12-4 with TRBJ1-2; D not certain. This CDR3 comprises 13 residues. Trimming cost V 3 bases and J 0 bases, with 5 bases left between them. The CDR3 region is CASSFTPNYGYTF. As DNA, the CDR3 is TGTGCCAGCAGTTTTACACCTAACTATGGCTACACCTTC.

The CDR3 nucleotides read TGTGCCAGCACACTTCGACAGGGGCTGATGAACACTGAAGCTTTCTTT. Amino acids: CASTLRQGLMNTEAFF. This chain uses TRBV27 with TRBJ1-1; 8 nucleotides align to TRBD1. Germline V gene sequence: CDR1 MNHEY, CDR2 SMNVEV (reference sequence). CDR3 length equals 16 residues. V was pared by 7 bases and J by 0 bases, with 10 bases of the junction left unmatched.

The chain combines TRBV7-3 with TRBJ2-2; D is possibly TRBD2 (5 bases). The CDR3 has 14 amino acids. Looked up from germline, CDR1 is SGHTA and CDR2 is FQGTGA. With 11 bases removed from V and 4 bases from J, the gap between germline ends came to 17 bases. CDR3 sequence reads: CASKGLSGTGELFF. The DNA for the CDR3 is TGTGCCTCTAAGGGCCTGAGCGGCACCGGGGAGCTGTTTTTT.

This clone appeared once. This chain links TRBV5-5 with TRBJ1-6; 8 nucleotides align to TRBD1. Per germline, CDR1 SGHKS and CDR2 YYEKEE (reference sequence). Unmatched junction bases numbered 3, after V lost 0 bases and J lost 7 bases. This CDR3 region has 15 residues. Written as DNA, the CDR3 is TGTGCCAGCAGCTTGGTCGACAGGGGAAATTCACCCCTCCACTTT. As protein: CASSLVDRGNSPLHF. Using reference TRBV5-5 and TRBJ1-6 for the parts outside the CDR3, the full variable domain is DAGVTQSPTHLIKTRGQQVTLRCSPISGHKSVSWYQQVLGQGPQFIFQYYEKEERGRGNFPDRFSARQFPNYSSELNVNALLLGDSALYLCASSLVDRGNSPLHFGNGTRLTVT.

This chain links TRBV2 with TRBJ1-2, with D unresolved. The germline CDR1 and CDR2 sequences are SNHLY and FYNNEI. The ends were cut back, 0 bases at V and 4 bases at J, with 12 bases in the middle. The CDR3 consists of 15 residues. The CDR3: CASSEAQISGYGYTF. The DNA of the CDR3 is TGTGCCAGCAGTGAAGCGCAAATCTCGGGCTATGGCTACACCTTC.